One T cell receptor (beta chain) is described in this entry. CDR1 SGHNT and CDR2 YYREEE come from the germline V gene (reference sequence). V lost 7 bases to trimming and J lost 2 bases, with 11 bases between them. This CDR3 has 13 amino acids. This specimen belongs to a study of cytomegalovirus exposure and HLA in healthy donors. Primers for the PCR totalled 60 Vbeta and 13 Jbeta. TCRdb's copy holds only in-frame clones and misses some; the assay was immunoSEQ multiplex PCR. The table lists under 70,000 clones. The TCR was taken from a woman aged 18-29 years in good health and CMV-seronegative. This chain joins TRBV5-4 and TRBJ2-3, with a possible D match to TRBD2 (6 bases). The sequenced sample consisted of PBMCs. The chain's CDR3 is CASAGIATDTQYF. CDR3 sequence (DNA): TGTGCCAGCGCGGGGATCGCCACAGATACGCAGTATTTT.